This entry lists 20 T cell receptor beta chains sequenced from one sample in a study of blood T cell repertoires in COVID-19. The method was immunoSEQ multiplex PCR; TCRdb's version includes in-frame clones alone and lacks a portion of them. The data hold some 78,000 clones, with approximately 90% observed a single time. Source material: peripheral blood. The receptors were sampled from a man aged 70-80 years with active or convalescent COVID-19.

The V and J genes are TRBV11-2 and TRBJ1-1; D is ambiguous. This CDR3 spans 16 amino acids. V was clipped by 4 bases and J by 2 bases, with 17 bases between them. Germline assignment: CDR1 SGHAT and CDR2 FQNNGV. CDR3 DNA: TGTGCCAGCAGCTACCTCCCTTCCGGGGTTAACACTGAAGCTTTCTTT. Its protein is CASSYLPSGVNTEAFF.

CDR3 amino acids: CASSFRLLFYEQYF. DNA for the CDR3: TGTGCCAGCAGTTTCCGCCTCCTATTCTACGAGCAGTACTTC. This chain connects TRBV5-5 to TRBJ2-7; D is uncertain. Germline V lookup: CDR1 SGHKS, CDR2 YYEKEE (reference sequence). The CDR3 has 14 residues. V lost 5 bases to trimming and J lost 3 bases, with 15 bases between them.

The chain employs TRBV5-1 and TRBJ2-7; perhaps TRBD2 as D (5 bases). The V end was cut by 4 bases, the J end by 3 bases, with 17 bases between. Germline CDR1 is SGHRS and CDR2 is YFSETQ. The CDR3 runs 15 residues. In DNA, the CDR3 is TGCGCCAGCAGCCCCCAAGTCTCGGGAAACTACGAGCAGTACTTC. Translating gives CASSPQVSGNYEQYF.

This rearrangement joins TRBV10-2 to TRBJ1-1; no clear D. Per the germline V gene, CDR1 is WSHSY and CDR2 is SAAADI. The CDR3 has 12 residues. V shed 8 bases and J shed 1 base, with 8 bases lying between them. This chain's CDR3 is CASATRNTEAFF. CDR3 coding DNA: TGCGCCAGCGCCACACGGAACACTGAAGCTTTCTTT.

The chain has TRBV24-1 and TRBJ2-1; TRBD2 matches 7 bases. The CDR3 is made up of 15 amino acids. Germline-derived CDR1 and CDR2 are KGHDR and SFDVKD. J lost 0 bases, V lost 5 bases, and 3 bases had no gene match. The CDR3 region has the DNA TGTGCCACCAGTGGGGGGGGGAGCTCCTACAATGAGCAGTTCTTC. This gives the protein CATSGGGSSYNEQFF.

This clone was seen repeatedly, ten times or more. V usage is TRBV4-1 and J usage is TRBJ1-6; 9 nucleotides match TRBD1. Germline V lookup: CDR1 MGHRA, CDR2 YSYEKL. This CDR3 has 16 residues. V was clipped by 4 bases and J by 9 bases; unmatched bases: 10. CDR3 loop: CASSPGPGQGASPLHF. Here the CDR3 DNA reads TGCGCCAGCAGCCCAGGGCCGGGACAGGGCGCTTCACCCCTCCACTTT.

This chain joins TRBV2 and TRBJ1-5; D unclear. Trimming stripped 3 bases from V and 2 bases from J, with 8 bases between. There are 14 residues in the CDR3. Germline CDR1 and CDR2: SNHLY and FYNNEI. CDR3 nucleotides: TGTGCCAGCAGTGATATCTTCCGCAATCAGCCCCAGCATTTT. Translation gives CASSDIFRNQPQHF. The variable domain in full, with the rest retrieved from reference TRBV2 and TRBJ1-5, is EPEVTQTPSHQVTQMGQEVILRCVPISNHLYFYWYRQILGQKVEFLVSFYNNEISEKSEIFDDQFSVERPDGSNFTLKIRSTKLEDSAMYFCASSDIFRNQPQHFGDGTRLSIL.

This sequence joins TRBV7-6 and TRBJ1-5, with 7 bases identical to TRBD1. With 4 bases clipped from V and 7 bases from J, the junction kept 4 bases outside the gene matches. Germline-derived CDR1 and CDR2 are SGHVS and FNYEAQ. This CDR3 comprises 13 residues. This chain's CDR3 is CASSSDRAQPQHF. CDR3 in DNA: TGTGCCAGCAGCTCTGACAGGGCCCAGCCCCAGCATTTT.

This clone has only a few counts. V gene TRBV10-3 combines with J gene TRBJ1-6, with no clear D. CDR1 is ENHRY and CDR2 is SYGVKD in the germline V gene. Between the trimmed V and J ends, which lost 6 bases and 10 bases, there was a span of 13 bases. The CDR3 has 13 residues. In DNA form, the CDR3 reads TGTGCCATCAGGGACGGGAGTGGGTCACCCCTCCACTTT. Its protein product is CAIRDGSGSPLHF.

The chain combines TRBV5-6 with TRBJ2-7, with D perhaps matching TRBD1 (6 bases). The CDR3 is 15 residues long. V was cut by 0 bases and J by 6 bases, with 16 bases left in between. The V gene's germline CDR1 is SGHDT and CDR2 YYEEEE. The DNA for the CDR3 is TGTGCCAGCAGCTTGGCTTCTAGGGGGTTAGGCGAGCAGTACTTC. This sequence encodes CASSLASRGLGEQYF.

The V and J genes are TRBV6-5 and TRBJ1-6, with D possibly TRBD1 on 6 matching bases. With 6 bases removed from V and 3 bases from J, the gap between germline ends came to 9 bases. From germline, CDR1 is MNHEY and CDR2 SVGAGI. This CDR3 region has 14 residues. The CDR3 sequence: CASRDSHYNSPLHF. The CDR3 nucleotides read TGTGCCAGCAGGGACAGCCACTATAATTCACCCCTCCACTTT.

The chain uses TRBV7-2 and TRBJ1-5; 8 bases are a match to TRBD1. V lost 4 bases, J lost 4 bases, and 3 bases stayed unmatched. CDR3 size: 14 residues. CDR1 is SGHTA, CDR2 FQGNSA, per germline. CDR3 coding DNA: TGTGCCAGCAGCTCGACAGGGGCAAATCAGCCCCAGCATTTT. Protein product: CASSSTGANQPQHF.

The V call is TRBV18, the J call TRBJ2-3, with 8 bases fitting TRBD2. Unmatched junction bases numbered 12, after V lost 3 bases and J lost 1 base. The CDR3 covers 18 residues. Germline V CDR1 and CDR2: KGHSH, LQKENI. CDR3 region: CASSPTSFGSGGTDTQYF. In DNA form, the CDR3 reads TGTGCCAGCTCACCCACTTCGTTCGGTAGCGGGGGCACAGATACGCAGTATTTT.

The V gene is TRBV6-5, the J gene TRBJ1-4; TRBD1 matches 7 bases. Germline CDR1 and CDR2: MNHEY and SVGAGI. The CDR3 contains 13 residues. After removal of 5 bases from V and 8 bases from J, the junction contained 5 bases not matched to a gene. CDR3 in amino acids: CASSTWTGEKLFF. The DNA for the CDR3 is TGTGCCAGCAGTACTTGGACAGGCGAAAAACTGTTTTTT.

The chain joins TRBV14 to TRBJ1-2, with 10 bases aligning to TRBD1. V shed 6 bases and J 6 bases; nucleotides not matched to a gene: 4. Germline lookup yields CDR1 SGHDN and CDR2 FVKESK. This CDR3 spans 13 amino acids. CDR3 region: CASSWGTGDGYTF. Here the CDR3 DNA reads TGTGCCAGCAGTTGGGGGACAGGGGATGGCTACACCTTC.

This chain links TRBV4-3 with TRBJ1-2; tentative D call: TRBD1 (5 bases). CDR3 size: 16 residues. Germline V gene sequence: CDR1 LGHNA, CDR2 YSLEER. V lost 0 bases to trimming and J lost 2 bases, with 13 bases between them. The CDR3 here is CASSQERSQGNYGYTF. The CDR3 bases are TGCGCCAGCAGCCAAGAACGATCTCAGGGAAACTATGGCTACACCTTC.

This chain connects TRBV2 to TRBJ2-7; 7 positions match TRBD1. Trimming removed 10 bases from V and 2 bases from J; junction bases left unmatched: 11. The CDR3 has 14 residues. Germline V gene data show CDR1 as SNHLY and CDR2 as FYNNEI. The chain's CDR3 is CAITWDSGTYEQYF. CDR3 DNA sequence: TGTGCCATCACGTGGGACAGCGGTACCTACGAGCAGTACTTC.

The genes are TRBV2 and TRBJ1-4; the D is unclear. Per germline, CDR1 SNHLY and CDR2 FYNNEI. The CDR3 contains 15 residues. V lost 2 bases and J lost 0, with 7 bases in between. CDR3 region: CASSELSATNEKLFF. The CDR3 nucleotides read TGTGCCAGCAGTGAATTAAGCGCAACTAATGAAAAACTGTTTTTT. Filled out from reference TRBV2 and TRBJ1-4, the complete variable domain reads EPEVTQTPSHQVTQMGQEVILRCVPISNHLYFYWYRQILGQKVEFLVSFYNNEISEKSEIFDDQFSVERPDGSNFTLKIRSTKLEDSAMYFCASSELSATNEKLFFGSGTQLSVL.

This chain uses TRBV11-3 with TRBJ2-5; perhaps TRBD1 as D (7 bases). The germline V gene has CDR1 SGHNT and CDR2 YENEEA. The CDR3 is 16 amino acids. The V end was cut by 3 bases, the J end by 4 bases, with 18 bases between. CDR3 in amino acids: CASSFIGQDGGETQYF. In DNA, the CDR3 is TGTGCCAGCAGCTTCATCGGACAGGACGGGGGAGAGACCCAGTACTTC.

CDR3 amino acids: CASSPPGQIVYNEQFF. As DNA, the CDR3 is TGTGCCAGCTCACCACCGGGACAGATAGTCTACAATGAGCAGTTCTTC. The V and J genes are TRBV18 and TRBJ2-1; 7 positions agree with TRBD1. With 0 bases clipped from V and 3 bases from J, the junction kept 5 bases outside the gene matches. The germline CDR1 and CDR2 sequences are KGHSH and LQKENI. This CDR3 is built from 16 residues.